The 5 T cell receptor beta chains below all came from one sample that was sequenced in a study of blood T cell repertoires in COVID-19. Libraries were prepared by immunoSEQ multiplex PCR; TCRdb keeps only in-frame clonotypes and omits some of them. The data show about 310,000 clones, around 87% seen once. Input material: peripheral blood. The receptors shown here come from a middle-aged man with active or convalescent COVID-19.

This clone is a singleton in its sample. V gene TRBV2 combines with J gene TRBJ2-1; 12 bases line up with TRBD2. Germline trimming cut 6 bases from V and 9 bases from J; bases unmatched to any gene: 9. Germline assignment: CDR1 SNHLY and CDR2 FYNNEI. The CDR3 is made up of 15 amino acids. CDR3 DNA sequence: TGTGCCAGCAGGAGACTAGCGGGAGAAGGGGGTGAGCAGTTCTTC. Its protein is CASRRLAGEGGEQFF.

The CDR3 bases are TGTGCCAGCTCACCATGGGGACAGGGAACGGATACGCAGTATTTT. Translated: CASSPWGQGTDTQYF. The chain joins TRBV18 to TRBJ2-3; the match to TRBD1 covers 9 bases. Germline CDR1 reads KGHSH; CDR2 reads LQKENI. With 2 bases clipped from V and 6 bases from J, the junction kept 6 bases outside the gene matches. This CDR3 has 15 amino acids.

This clone was seen more than once but under ten times. The CDR3 sequence is CAWRGTGGNQPQHF. CDR3 nucleotides: TGTGCCTGGAGAGGGACAGGGGGGAATCAGCCCCAGCATTTT. This chain links TRBV30 with TRBJ1-5; 11 bases align to TRBD1. Trimming took 3 bases from V and 4 from J; bases not matched to a gene: 2. This CDR3 region has 14 residues. The germline V gene has CDR1 GTSNPN and CDR2 SVGIG (reference sequence).

The CDR3 region is CASGPIRVANQPQHF. CDR3 DNA: TGTGCTAGTGGTCCGATCAGGGTGGCGAATCAGCCCCAGCATTTT. This chain connects TRBV12-5 to TRBJ1-5; tentative D call: TRBD1 (5 bases). CDR3 length: 15 amino acids. CDR1 and CDR2 from the germline V gene are LGHNT and FRNRAP. The V gene lost 5 bases and the J gene lost 4 bases, with 15 bases spanning the gap.

V usage is TRBV13 and J usage is TRBJ2-3; the match to TRBD2 covers 10 bases. The ends lost 5 bases at V and 2 bases at J; junction bases unmatched: 7. CDR3 size: 16 residues. The V gene's germline CDR1 is PRHDT and CDR2 FYEKMQ (reference sequence). CDR3 coding DNA: TGTGCCAGCAGCCCCCGGACTAGCGGCCTCACAGATACGCAGTATTTT. Protein product: CASSPRTSGLTDTQYF.